The subject of this entry is one T cell receptor beta chain. The antigen is undetermined. The record originates from a study of vaccination and CD4 T cells after COVID-19. Study-wide context: The post-vaccine samples came a median approximately 75 days after dose two (range 14 to 241).

From germline, CDR1 is MNHEY and CDR2 SVGEGT. V was pared by 7 bases and J by 7 bases, with 10 bases of the junction left unmatched. The CDR3 spans 14 residues. Noted treatment: approximately nine-day PBMC culture with coronavirus spike peptide pools or control peptides (ViraFEST assay). PBMC cultures, at 1.5 million to 2.5 million cells per well, received about 9.3 IU/ml IL-2 and roughly 9 ug/ml peptide pools. An Oncomine TCR Beta short-read assay was used to sequence the DNA from cultured CD4+ T cells. TCRdb recomputed calls from the PCR reads with MiXCR, one row per CDR3 protein. The sample lists under 20,000 distinct CDR3 sequences, just over 45% occurring once.

The rearrangement uses TRBV6-2 or TRBV6-3 and TRBJ2-3, with 8 bases aligning to TRBD2. The TCR sequence derives from a human donor who had recovered from COVID-19. Sample: CD4+ T cells from blood, cultured in vitro, taken after SARS-CoV-2 vaccination. The CDR3 loop is CASTRSGGLNTQYF. CDR3 in DNA: TGTGCCAGCACCCGGTCGGGAGGGCTGAATACGCAGTATTTT.